This TCR beta chain was recorded in a study of T cell responses to AZD1222 COVID-19 vaccine. Whole-study findings and limits: Spike-specific TCR breadth rose after two AZD1222 doses, and depth rose as well. The peak T cell response came first, and repertoires were sampled only after it. Clonal diversity was possibly underestimated, and white British individuals and females predominated among donors.

With respect to this clone: Antigen: not known.

The protocol was immunoSEQ multiplex PCR, while the TCRdb copy is restricted to in-frame clones and leaves out a portion. In the table there are 150,000 to 200,000 clones, just over 90% of which are singletons. V was pared by 6 bases and J by 2 bases, with 16 bases between. Germline CDR1 and CDR2: KGHSH and LQKENI. This CDR3 has 16 amino acids. This TCR derives from an adult in good health. The source material was peripheral blood, sampled on day 0 of AZD1222 vaccination. The gene calls are TRBV18 and TRBJ1-4; maybe TRBD1 (5 bases). For the CDR3, the DNA is TGTGCCAGCTCGCCGACCCCGGGACGGACTAATGAAAAACTGTTTTTT. Its translation: CASSPTPGRTNEKLFF.